These 12 T cell receptor beta chains were all obtained from the same sample, sequenced in a study of T cell repertoires in aging, cancer and after chemotherapy. The template was genomic DNA from peripheral blood, not RNA. Rearranged V-D-J TRB sequences were amplified with a mixed TRB-A/B primer pool. Using its own MiXCR run on the multiplex PCR reads, TCRdb lists one record per CDR3 protein. The table has 10,000 to 15,000 distinct CDR3 sequences, around 30% seen once. The sequenced sample consisted of blood. These receptor sequences come from a human donor with a blood cancer.

This clonotype rates as medium-sized. The J gene is TRBJ2-7, the V gene TRBV5-4, with 12 bases that match TRBD2. Germline assignment: CDR1 SGHNT and CDR2 YYREEE (reference sequence). V shed 3 bases and J 5 bases; nucleotides not matched to a gene: 3. The CDR3 extends over 14 amino acids. The CDR3 DNA reads TGTGCCAGCAGCTCCGGACTAGCGGGGCACGAGCAGTACTTC. Its translation is CASSSGLAGHEQYF. The variable domain in full, completed from reference TRBV5-4 and TRBJ2-7, reads ETGVTQSPTHLIKTRGQQVTLRCSSQSGHNTVSWYQQALGQGPQFIFQYYREEENGRGNFPPRFSGLQFPNYSSELNVNALELDDSALYLCASSSGLAGHEQYFGPGTRLTVT.

By proportion, this clonotype is medium-sized. The J gene is TRBJ2-7, the V gene TRBV19; 7 nucleotides match TRBD1. CDR1 is LNHDA and CDR2 is SQIVND in the germline V gene (reference sequence). V gave up 5 bases and J gave up 1 base; unmatched junction bases: 5. The CDR3 contains 14 residues. CDR3 protein: CASSADRESYEQYV. The CDR3 nucleotides read TGTGCCAGTAGTGCAGACAGGGAGTCCTACGAGCAGTACGTC.

By proportion, this clonotype is medium-sized. This chain links TRBV6-5 with TRBJ2-4; possible D gene TRBD1, 5 bases. This CDR3 is 13 amino acids long. Germline loops: CDR1 MNHEY, CDR2 SVGAGI. Trimming took 0 bases from V and 12 from J, leaving 12 bases between them. CDR3 amino acids: CASSYSSQGTQYF. CDR3 in DNA: TGTGCCAGCAGTTACTCTTCTCAGGGAACTCAGTACTTC.

With regard to this clonotype: A much more abundant neighbour one base away suggests this may be a read error. This sequence joins TRBV18 and TRBJ2-7; TRBD1 or TRBD2 may be the D gene (6 bases each). This CDR3 comprises 16 residues. The V gene's germline CDR1 is KGHSH and CDR2 LQKENI. V was cut by 0 bases and J by 2 bases, with 14 bases left in between. CDR3: CASSPPRQDYTYEQYV. The CDR3 DNA reads TGTGCCAGCTCACCACCGAGACAGGACTATACCTACGAGCAGTACGTC.

This clonotype was seen more than once but under ten times. V is TRBV6-1 and J is TRBJ1-6; D not resolved. The CDR3 runs to 14 residues. Germline V gives CDR1 MNHNS, CDR2 SASEGT. Trimming took 0 bases from V and 9 from J, leaving 9 bases between them. This CDR3 is CASSEALPISPLHF. The CDR3 bases are TGTGCCAGCAGTGAAGCGTTGCCCATTTCACCCCTCCACTTT.

This chain links TRBV27 with TRBJ2-7; possibly TRBD1 for D (5 bases). V was trimmed by 3 bases and J by 4 bases, leaving 10 bases between them. From germline, CDR1 is MNHEY and CDR2 SMNVEV (reference sequence). The CDR3 has 13 amino acids. The CDR3 DNA is TGTGCCAGCAGTTTCGGCAGGGCTTACGAGCAGTACGTC. This translates into CASSFGRAYEQYV.

This chain joins TRBV5-4 and TRBJ1-1; D remains ambiguous. CDR3 length: 15 amino acids. V was clipped by 4 bases and J by 1 base, with 14 bases between them. CDR1 and CDR2 (germline): SGHNT, YYREEE (reference sequence). CDR3 loop: CASSQARAGNTEAFF. For the CDR3, the DNA is TGTGCCAGCAGCCAAGCGAGGGCAGGGAACACTGAAGCTTTCTTT. Supplemented by reference TRBV5-4 and TRBJ1-1, the full variable domain reads ETGVTQSPTHLIKTRGQQVTLRCSSQSGHNTVSWYQQALGQGPQFIFQYYREEENGRGNFPPRFSGLQFPNYSSELNVNALELDDSALYLCASSQARAGNTEAFFGQGTRLTVV.

In regard to this clonotype: A much bigger clone sits one base away, suggesting this may be a read error. The chain carries TRBV5-6 and TRBJ2-7; D unclear. CDR1 SGHDT and CDR2 YYEEEE come from the germline V gene. CDR3 length: 14 amino acids. Between the trimmed V and J ends, which lost 4 bases and 3 bases, there was a span of 14 bases. CDR3 nucleotides: TGTGCCAGCAGCCGGCGTGATGGGGACTACGAGCAGTACTTC. Protein: CASSRRDGDYEQYF.

The sample holds many counts of this clonotype. The chain employs TRBV27 and TRBJ1-1; TRBD1 matches 7 bases. This CDR3 has 14 residues. Germline values: CDR1 MNHEY, CDR2 SMNVEV (reference sequence). V was clipped by 6 bases and J by 1 base; unmatched bases: 5. Here the CDR3 reads CASRVQGKNTEAFF. CDR3 sequence (DNA): TGTGCCAGCAGGGTACAGGGGAAGAACACTGAAGCTTTCTTT.

This clonotype was detected a few times. The chain couples TRBV6-5 to TRBJ2-3; D is undetermined. The CDR3 loop spans 14 amino acids. V was trimmed by 1 base and J by 0 bases, leaving 5 bases between them. The germline V gene encodes CDR1 MNHEY and CDR2 SVGAGI. CDR3 amino acids: CASSYLQSTDTQYF. CDR3 DNA: TGTGCCAGCAGTTACTTGCAGAGCACAGATACGCAGTATTTT.

There are many counts of this clonotype. The chain has TRBV12-3 or TRBV12-4 and TRBJ2-2; D is possibly TRBD2 (6 bases). The CDR3 loop spans 13 amino acids. Trimming removed 3 bases from V and 4 bases from J, with 6 bases in between. Here the CDR3 reads CASSFGGTGELFF. The CDR3, as DNA: TGTGCCAGCAGTTTCGGGGGCACCGGGGAGCTGTTTTTT.

Judged by abundance, this clonotype is medium-sized. V gene TRBV5-4 combines with J gene TRBJ2-2, with TRBD2 matching 11 bases. V trimming: 3 bases; J trimming: 3 bases; junction bases outside the gene matches: 7. This CDR3 contains 17 residues. Germline CDR1 SGHNT, CDR2 YYREEE (reference sequence). CDR3 DNA: TGTGCCAGCAGCTCTTCACTAGCGGGAGTTCACACCGGGGAGCTGTTTTTT. Its protein product is CASSSSLAGVHTGELFF.